The rows below give T cell receptor beta chains drawn from one sample of a study of cytomegalovirus exposure and HLA in healthy donors. Clones were sequenced by immunoSEQ multiplex PCR, and TCRdb holds only the in-frame ones, with some missing. The table shows around 170,000 clones, with about 80% occurring only once. Sequencing was carried out using PBMCs. The receptors originated from a woman aged 50 to 65 in good health and CMV-seropositive. CDR3s include the opening cysteine and the closing phenylalanine or tryptophan. A D gene is named only where the DNA matches it firmly. Only part of the rows carry a size: once, few, many, or a class if the clone is expanded.

j_call	v_call	clone_size	d_call	cdr3_aa	cdr3_nt
TRBJ2-3	TRBV5-5	-	TRBD2	CASSPPAGGPTTDTQYF	TGTGCCAGCAGCCCTCCCGCGGGGGGTCCCACCACAGATACGCAGTATTTT
TRBJ1-4	TRBV19	-	TRBD1	CASSAPRDRGNEKLFF	TGTGCCAGTAGTGCTCCCCGGGACAGGGGTAATGAAAAACTGTTTTTT
TRBJ2-5	TRBV5-1	-	-	CASSPDQETQYF	TGCGCCAGCAGCCCCGACCAAGAGACCCAGTACTTC
TRBJ2-7	TRBV6-1	-	-	CASSVYVVNYSPFFF	TGTGCCAGCAGTGTTTATGTCGTGAACTATTCCCCCTTTTTCTTC
TRBJ2-2	TRBV7-3	-	-	CASSLTGITGELFF	TGTGCCAGCAGCCTTACAGGGATCACCGGGGAGCTGTTTTTT
TRBJ1-4	TRBV7-2	-	-	CASSPSPYSNEKLFF	TGTGCCAGCAGCCCCTCCCCATACTCGAATGAAAAACTGTTTTTT
TRBJ2-6	TRBV5-1	-	-	CASSPQGVGANVLTF	TGCGCCAGCAGCCCACAGGGTGTTGGGGCCAACGTCCTGACTTTC
TRBJ1-2	TRBV27	-	-	CASSLEWGQSYGYTF	TGTGCCAGCAGTTTGGAATGGGGGCAGAGCTATGGCTACACCTTC
TRBJ1-4	TRBV9	-	-	CASSVVPNEKLFF	TGTGCCAGCAGCGTAGTTCCGAATGAAAAACTGTTTTTT
TRBJ2-7	TRBV2	-	TRBD2	CASRLAGVEQYF	TGTGCCAGCAGACTAGCGGGGGTAGAGCAGTACTTC
TRBJ2-5	TRBV7-6	-	-	CASSLPRQQETQYF	TGTGCCAGCAGCTTACCGCGGCAACAAGAGACCCAGTACTTC
TRBJ2-1	TRBV5-1	-	TRBD2	CASSREAGATNPTYNEQFF	TGCGCCAGCAGCAGGGAAGCGGGGGCAACGAATCCAACCTACAATGAGCAGTTCTTC
TRBJ2-1	TRBV7-2	-	TRBD2	CASSHRLAGMHNEQFF	TGTGCCAGCAGCCACAGACTAGCGGGAATGCACAATGAGCAGTTCTTC
TRBJ2-7	TRBV4-1	-	TRBD1	CASSLGQVDYEQYF	TGCGCCAGCAGCCTAGGACAGGTCGACTACGAGCAGTACTTC
TRBJ2-1	TRBV9	-	TRBD2	CASSVSRGGTDNEQFF	TGTGCCAGCAGCGTATCTCGGGGGGGAACTGACAATGAGCAGTTCTTC
TRBJ1-1	TRBV19	few	-	CASSPRERMNTEAFF	TGTGCCAGTAGTCCCCGCGAACGCATGAACACTGAAGCTTTCTTT